The 7 T cell receptor beta chains reported below all come from one sample, sequenced in a study of blood T cell repertoires in COVID-19. Some clones are missing from TCRdb's copy, which holds only in-frame ones; the method was immunoSEQ multiplex PCR. The table shows about 59,000 clones, with about 73% occurring only once. The source material was peripheral blood. The receptors were sampled from a woman aged 50 to 60 with active or convalescent COVID-19.

This clone was recorded once. The J gene is TRBJ2-2, the V gene TRBV28; 7 bases fit TRBD2. This CDR3 has 16 amino acids. The germline V gene encodes CDR1 MDHEN and CDR2 SYDVKM. Unmatched junction bases numbered 13, after V lost 5 bases and J lost 7 bases. The DNA of the CDR3 is TGTGCCAGCAGTCCCTGGGGGGGAGCCGGGGACGGGGAGCTGTTTTTT. Protein: CASSPWGGAGDGELFF.

The chain carries TRBV19 and TRBJ1-1; TRBD1 matches 9 bases. The CDR3 consists of 19 residues. Losses at the gene ends were 3 bases for V and 0 bases for J; bases not matched to a gene: 14. Germline CDR1 reads LNHDA; CDR2 reads SQIVND (reference sequence). The DNA for the CDR3 is TGTGCCAGTAGTATGAAAGATACGGACAGGGGTAGTATGAACACTGAAGCTTTCTTT. This encodes CASSMKDTDRGSMNTEAFF.

The chain has TRBV5-1 and TRBJ2-7, with D perhaps matching TRBD2 (6 bases). The germline V gene has CDR1 SGHRS and CDR2 YFSETQ. CDR3 size: 15 residues. V dropped 0 bases and J dropped 5 bases, with 15 bases sitting between them. CDR3 protein: CASSLGGLGGDEQYF. CDR3 nucleotides: TGCGCCAGCAGCTTGGGGGGCCTAGGAGGGGACGAGCAGTACTTC.

The V gene is TRBV11-2, the J gene TRBJ2-2; possibly TRBD2 for D (6 bases). From germline, CDR1 is SGHAT and CDR2 FQNNGV. The CDR3 consists of 15 residues. Trimming removed 4 bases at V and 13 bases at J, with 22 bases between. The CDR3 reads CASSSEVGDLPGLFF. The CDR3, as DNA: TGTGCCAGCAGCTCCGAAGTCGGGGACTTACCCGGGCTGTTTTTT.

V and J are TRBV25-1 and TRBJ2-3, with D perhaps matching TRBD2 (6 bases). The V and J ends lost 5 bases and 8 bases respectively, with 14 bases between them. The germline V gene encodes CDR1 MGHDK and CDR2 SYGVNS. CDR3 length equals 13 residues. This chain's CDR3 is CASSRPGEGTQYF. CDR3 nucleotide sequence: TGTGCCAGCAGTCGTCCGGGAGAGGGTACGCAGTATTTT.

This chain links TRBV12-3 or TRBV12-4 with TRBJ2-5; possibly TRBD2 for D (5 bases). The CDR3 is 12 amino acids. V was pared by 8 bases and J by 7 bases, with 14 bases between. The CDR3 loop reads CASSKAVATQYF. The DNA for the CDR3 is TGTGCCAGCTCGAAAGCGGTAGCGACCCAGTACTTC.

This clone appeared once. V is TRBV5-1 and J is TRBJ1-1; a possible D gene is TRBD1 (6 bases). Trimming stripped 3 bases from V and 5 bases from J, with 8 bases between. Looked up from germline, CDR1 is SGHRS and CDR2 is YFSETQ. The CDR3 loop spans 12 amino acids. Here the CDR3 reads CASSSQGTEAFF. The CDR3 DNA sequence: TGCGCCAGCAGCTCACAGGGAACTGAAGCTTTCTTT.